This T cell receptor beta chain was sequenced in a study of CD8 T cells in ankylosing spondylitis. Study-level results: Fewer than ten highly homologous variants made up a TCR beta motif that seemed to typify ankylosing spondylitis blood.

This clonotype was seen many times. The antigen is unknown. This CDR3 is 15 amino acids long. Germline CDR1 LGHDT, CDR2 YNNKEL (reference sequence). V lost 6 bases and J 0 bases, leaving 11 bases between the germline ends. Quantitative 5'-RACE with molecular barcodes produced the TCR beta libraries. TCRdb reanalysed the 5' RACE reads using MiXCR and keeps one entry per CDR3 protein. The profile shows some 85,000 distinct CDR3 sequences, approximately 9.6% of them singletons. The V gene is TRBV3-1, the J gene TRBJ2-2, with D hard to call. This sequence was found in a male donor with ankylosing spondylitis. Sequencing input: blood, either unsorted or a sorted T cell fraction (not recorded which). CDR3 sequence reads: CASSMEASNTGELFF. The DNA for the CDR3 is TGTGCCAGCAGTATGGAAGCTTCGAACACCGGGGAGCTGTTTTTT.